This TCR beta chain comes out of a study of T cell responses to AZD1222 COVID-19 vaccine. The overall study: Second-dose schedules of about 4 or about 12 weeks were combined. Study-wide results and limits: Among spike-specific TCRs, nearly half reportedly target unmutated variant regions.

The CDR3 runs to 15 residues. Germline V gives CDR1 MNHEY, CDR2 SMNVEV (reference sequence). Trimming left V 6 bases short and J 0 bases short, with 13 bases between. The repertoire was sequenced with immunoSEQ multiplex PCR; TCRdb's copy has only in-frame clones and lacks some. Here the sample spans over 90,000 clones, 80% to 85% being singletons. A note on this clone: The target antigen is unknown.

The chain has TRBV27 and TRBJ2-3; D may be TRBD2 (6 bases). This clonotype originated in an adult in good health. The sequences come from peripheral blood, collected on day 0 of AZD1222 vaccination. The CDR3 reads CASSRQRASTDTQYF. CDR3 coding DNA: TGTGCCAGCAGCCGCCAGCGGGCCAGCACAGATACGCAGTATTTT.